What follows are 28 T cell receptor beta chains derived from one specimen sequenced in a study of blood T cell repertoires in COVID-19. TCRdb keeps only in-frame clones here, not all; method: immunoSEQ multiplex PCR. The sample comprises 200,000 to 250,000 clones, 75% to 85% of which are singletons, and more than 5% rests with the top ten. The material sequenced was peripheral blood. These receptors came from a human donor in a cohort sampled during active COVID-19.

This clone came up once. The chain has TRBV28 and TRBJ2-5, with TRBD2 identical over 9 bases. Trimming cost V 5 bases and J 3 bases; bases outside gene matches: 10. Germline values: CDR1 MDHEN, CDR2 SYDVKM. This CDR3 spans 16 amino acids. The CDR3 DNA reads TGTGCCAGCAGTCAATCCGGGGGACTAGCTAAAGAGACCCAGTACTTC. Residues: CASSQSGGLAKETQYF.

The gene calls are TRBV7-9 and TRBJ1-5; D may be TRBD1 (6 bases). V was pared by 6 bases and J by 3 bases, with 18 bases between. Germline loops: CDR1 SEHNR, CDR2 FQNEAQ (reference sequence). The CDR3 has 16 amino acids. The CDR3 nucleotides are TGTGCCAGCAGTCTAGGGGCAGGGGATTCCAATCAGCCCCAGCATTTT. Translating it yields CASSLGAGDSNQPQHF. Using reference TRBV7-9 and TRBJ1-5 for the parts outside the CDR3, the full variable domain is DTGVSQNPRHKITKRGQNVTFRCDPISEHNRLYWYRQTLGQGPEFLTYFQNEAQLEKSRLLSDRFSAERPKGSFSTLEIQRTEQGDSAMYLCASSLGAGDSNQPQHFGDGTRLSIL.

This chain uses TRBV29-1 with TRBJ1-1; 9 positions agree with TRBD1. Looked up from germline, CDR1 is SQVTM and CDR2 is ANQGSEA. V shed 5 bases and J 7 bases; nucleotides not matched to a gene: 5. The CDR3 is 12 amino acids. CDR3 loop: CSVIQGASEAFF. As DNA, the CDR3 is TGCAGCGTTATACAGGGGGCTAGTGAAGCTTTCTTT. Filled out from reference TRBV29-1 and TRBJ1-1, the complete variable domain reads SAVISQKPSRDICQRGTSLTIQCQVDSQVTMMFWYRQQPGQSLTLIATANQGSEATYESGFVIDKFPISRPNLTFSTLTVSNMSPEDSSIYLCSVIQGASEAFFGQGTRLTVV.

This clone was observed a few times. The V call is TRBV12-2, the J call TRBJ2-7; the D call TRBD2 from the table was never checked on the DNA. TRBV12-2 is a pseudogene. There are 16 residues in the CDR3. The CDR3 sequence: CASRSPWVGRSYEQYF. The CDR3 DNA reads as TGTGCAAGTCGCTCACCCTGGGTCGGGAGATCTTACGAGCAGTACTTC.

Notes on this clone: The junction and the germline gene differ at one end; a read error may be behind it. This chain uses TRBV24-1 with TRBJ2-1; D is possibly TRBD1 (5 bases). The CDR3 runs to 13 residues. Germline V gene lookup returns CDR1 KGHDR and CDR2 SFDVKD. CDR3 DNA sequence: TGTGCCACCAGTGATTTGGCGACAGCTGGTTGGATCTTC. Amino acids: CATSDLATAGWIF.

This clone was detected many times. J is TRBJ1-1 and V is TRBV2, with D hard to call. This CDR3 contains 13 residues. Trimming removed 4 bases at V and 1 base at J, with 7 bases between. CDR1 is SNHLY and CDR2 is FYNNEI in the germline V gene. CDR3 DNA: TGTGCCAGCAGTGCGGAGGGGAACACTGAAGCTTTCTTT. Its protein product is CASSAEGNTEAFF.

The chain has TRBV5-1 and TRBJ2-6, with 9 bases aligning to TRBD1. The CDR3 totals 17 residues. After removal of 2 bases from V and 4 bases from J, the junction contained 7 bases not matched to a gene. Germline V gene data show CDR1 as SGHRS and CDR2 as YFSETQ. CDR3 DNA: TGCGCCAGCAGCTTAGGACAGGGGAGATGGGGGGCCAACGTCCTGACTTTC. Translation: CASSLGQGRWGANVLTF.

The chain has TRBV28 and TRBJ1-3; unclear D gene. The CDR3 extends over 16 amino acids. Germline lookup yields CDR1 MDHEN and CDR2 SYDVKM. V dropped 4 bases and J dropped 1 base, with 14 bases sitting between them. CDR3 DNA sequence: TGTGCCAGCAGTTCCGTGCCCGTACGGTCTGGAAACACCATATATTTT. Translated, it gives CASSSVPVRSGNTIYF. Drawing the rest from reference TRBV28 and TRBJ1-3, the complete variable domain is DVKVTQSSRYLVKRTGEKVFLECVQDMDHENMFWYRQDPGLGLRLIYFSYDVKMKEKGDIPEGYSVSREKKERFSLILESASTNQTSMYLCASSSVPVRSGNTIYFGEGSWLTVV.

V usage is TRBV29-1 and J usage is TRBJ2-3; D perhaps matches TRBD2 (5 bases). Germline values: CDR1 SQVTM, CDR2 ANQGSEA. The CDR3 is made up of 13 amino acids. Trimming removed 1 base from V and 5 bases from J, with 10 bases in between. The CDR3 region has the DNA TGCAGCGTTGAAGTGAGGGTGGGAGATACGCAGTATTTT. Its protein is CSVEVRVGDTQYF.

V gene TRBV4-1 combines with J gene TRBJ1-2, with TRBD1 identical over 7 bases. This CDR3 spans 17 amino acids. After removal of 1 base from V and 2 bases from J, the junction contained 10 bases not matched to a gene. Germline loops: CDR1 MGHRA, CDR2 YSYEKL. CDR3 sequence reads: CASSQVIGAGGNYGYTF. Here the CDR3 DNA reads TGCGCCAGCAGCCAAGTCATAGGGGCAGGGGGAAACTATGGCTACACCTTC.

The genes are TRBV5-1 and TRBJ2-1, with D maybe TRBD1 (6 bases). This CDR3 region has 18 residues. Germline V lookup: CDR1 SGHRS, CDR2 YFSETQ. Deletions cut 5 bases from V and 6 bases from J, with 27 bases between. The CDR3 bases are TGCGCCAGCAGTCCAGGGGTTTCCTTGTGGGAAATTGTCAATGAGCAGTTCTTC. Translated: CASSPGVSLWEIVNEQFF.

The V and J genes are TRBV4-2 and TRBJ2-1; no definite D call. The CDR3 contains 14 residues. CDR1 is LGHNA, CDR2 YNFKEQ, per germline. The germline V and J ends were trimmed by 0 bases and 7 bases, with 10 bases remaining between them. In DNA form, the CDR3 reads TGTGCCAGCAGCCAAGATATAAGCGTTAATGAGCAGTTCTTC. Amino acids: CASSQDISVNEQFF.

The genes are TRBV5-1 and TRBJ1-5; 7 bases are a match to TRBD1. V gave up 3 bases and J gave up 5 bases; unmatched junction bases: 5. The CDR3 length is 14 residues. Germline values: CDR1 SGHRS, CDR2 YFSETQ. CDR3 in amino acids: CASSYRGGDQPQHF. The CDR3, as DNA: TGCGCCAGCAGCTACCGAGGGGGCGATCAGCCCCAGCATTTT. Full variable domain (missing parts from reference TRBV5-1 and TRBJ1-5): KAGVTQTPRYLIKTRGQQVTLSCSPISGHRSVSWYQQTPGQGLQFLFEYFSETQRNKGNFPGRFSGRQFSNSRSEMNVSTLELGDSALYLCASSYRGGDQPQHFGDGTRLSIL.

This sequence joins TRBV6-5 and TRBJ2-7, with D possibly being TRBD1 (6 bases). The CDR3 extends over 15 amino acids. CDR1 and CDR2 from the germline V gene are MNHEY and SVGAGI. The ends were cut back, 0 bases at V and 5 bases at J, with 14 bases in the middle. The CDR3 is CASSYSKLRTDEQYF. As DNA, the CDR3 is TGTGCCAGCAGTTACTCGAAGCTCAGGACAGACGAGCAGTACTTC.

The chain couples TRBV29-1 to TRBJ2-7, with D maybe TRBD1 (5 bases). The CDR3 covers 12 residues. Germline V gene sequence: CDR1 SQVTM, CDR2 ANQGSEA. V gave up 2 bases and J gave up 6 bases, with 11 bases separating them. The CDR3 loop reads CSVEWGHSEQYF. Here the CDR3 DNA reads TGCAGCGTTGAATGGGGCCACAGCGAGCAGTACTTC.

This clone was seen repeatedly, ten times or more. The rearrangement links TRBV10-1 to TRBJ2-2, with D perhaps matching TRBD1 (6 bases). CDR1 and CDR2 from the germline V gene are WNHNN and SYGVQD (reference sequence). The CDR3 covers 14 residues. Trimming took 8 bases from V and 7 from J, leaving 17 bases between them. CDR3 amino acids: CASRQAPGFGELFF. As DNA, the CDR3 is TGCGCCAGCCGACAGGCCCCGGGGTTCGGGGAGCTGTTTTTT.

Comments on this clone: One end of the junction does not line up with germline, which may come from a read error. The chain couples TRBV7-7 to TRBJ2-5, with 9 bases matching TRBD2. There are 16 residues in the CDR3. Germline V CDR1 and CDR2: SSHAT, FNYEAQ (reference sequence). CDR3 residues: CASSPVRLAGKETQYF. In DNA, the CDR3 is TGTGCTAGCAGCCCCGTTAGGCTAGCGGGGAAAGAGACCCAGTACTTC.

This chain connects TRBV5-4 to TRBJ2-3; perhaps TRBD2 as D (5 bases). Trimming pared 4 bases from V and 2 bases from J, leaving 8 bases between. This CDR3 has 13 residues. CDR1 is SGHNT and CDR2 is YYREEE in the germline V gene (reference sequence). Here the CDR3 DNA reads TGTGCCAGCAGCCGGGATCCCACAGATACGCAGTATTTT. Protein: CASSRDPTDTQYF.

The chain is built from TRBV15 and TRBJ1-1; D gene ambiguous. V was cut by 0 bases and J by 1 base, with 6 bases left in between. Germline V CDR1 and CDR2: LNHNV, YYDKDF (reference sequence). The CDR3 has 14 amino acids. The CDR3 loop reads CATSRDRRNTEAFF. In DNA, the CDR3 is TGTGCCACCAGCAGAGATCGGAGGAACACTGAAGCTTTCTTT.

The chain links TRBV7-8 to TRBJ2-5; TRBD2 matches 7 bases. Germline loops: CDR1 SGHVS, CDR2 FQNEAQ. The CDR3 has 13 residues. Trimming cost V 3 bases and J 3 bases; bases outside gene matches: 1. CDR3 DNA: TGTGCCAGCAGCTTTGGGAGGGAAGAGACCCAGTACTTC. Translation gives CASSFGREETQYF.

This clone has a handful of counts. V is TRBV3-1 (or the pseudogene TRBV3-2) and J is TRBJ2-7; D is unresolved. The germline CDR1 and CDR2 sequences are LGHDT and YNNKEL (reference sequence). V lost 4 bases to trimming and J lost 5 bases, with 12 bases between them. The CDR3 covers 13 residues. The CDR3 spells CASSLSGPNEQYF. CDR3 in DNA: TGTGCCAGCAGCCTCTCCGGTCCCAACGAGCAGTACTTC.

The J gene is TRBJ1-5, the V gene TRBV18; D is ambiguous. Germline values: CDR1 KGHSH, CDR2 LQKENI. The CDR3 is 13 amino acids. V was clipped by 3 bases and J by 7 bases, with 10 bases between them. The CDR3 is CASSPSLEQPQHF. The CDR3 nucleotides read TGTGCCAGCTCACCGAGTCTGGAGCAGCCCCAGCATTTT. Combining the CDR3 with reference TRBV18 and TRBJ1-5 gives the whole variable domain NAGVMQNPRHLVRRRGQEARLRCSPMKGHSHVYWYRQLPEEGLKFMVYLQKENIIDESGMPKERFSAEFPKEGPSILRIQQVVRGDSAAYFCASSPSLEQPQHFGDGTRLSIL.

The rearrangement joins TRBV18 to TRBJ1-5; weak D call: TRBD1 (6 bases). Germline lookup yields CDR1 KGHSH and CDR2 LQKENI. This CDR3 is built from 19 residues. With 5 bases removed from V and 0 bases from J, the gap between germline ends came to 23 bases. Here the CDR3 reads CASSFRQAEALYSNQPQHF. CDR3 sequence (DNA): TGTGCCAGCTCATTTAGACAGGCCGAAGCTCTTTATAGCAATCAGCCCCAGCATTTT.

The chain employs TRBV11-2 and TRBJ1-4; TRBD1 is a possible D gene (5 bases). V was cut by 10 bases and J by 6 bases, with 15 bases left in between. CDR1 and CDR2 (germline): SGHAT, FQNNGV. This CDR3 is 13 amino acids long. CDR3 coding DNA: TGTGCCACTCGGGGGTCAGCCGATGAAAAACTGTTTTTT. Encoded protein: CATRGSADEKLFF.

The chain has TRBV7-9 and TRBJ2-6; D is perhaps TRBD1 (6 bases). The CDR3 sequence is 15 residues long. The germline CDR1 and CDR2 sequences are SEHNR and FQNEAQ (reference sequence). The V end lost 5 bases, the J end lost 2 bases, and 10 bases lay between the germline ends. The CDR3 DNA reads TGTGCCAGCAGCCCCGAGGGGGCTGGGGCCAACGTCCTGACTTTC. This sequence encodes CASSPEGAGANVLTF. Full variable domain (rest looked up from reference TRBV7-9 and TRBJ2-6): DTGVSQNPRHKITKRGQNVTFRCDPISEHNRLYWYRQTLGQGPEFLTYFQNEAQLEKSRLLSDRFSAERPKGSFSTLEIQRTEQGDSAMYLCASSPEGAGANVLTFGAGSRLTVL.

In nucleotides, the CDR3 is TGCGCCAGCAGTGAGACTAGCGGGAGGGCCGTCTCGACAGATACGCAGTATTTT. Amino acid sequence: CASSETSGRAVSTDTQYF. V gene TRBV10-2 combines with J gene TRBJ2-3; 13 bases fit TRBD2. The CDR3 has 18 amino acids. Germline V gene sequence: CDR1 WSHSY, CDR2 SAAADI. Trimming removed 2 bases from V and 3 bases from J; junction bases left unmatched: 8.

V is TRBV6-5 and J is TRBJ2-7, with D maybe TRBD1 (5 bases). CDR3 length: 13 residues. Deletions cut 4 bases from V and 1 base from J, with 8 bases between. Looked up from germline, CDR1 is MNHEY and CDR2 is SVGAGI. The CDR3 spells CASSLRTSYEQYF. The CDR3 DNA is TGTGCCAGCAGTTTAAGGACATCCTACGAGCAGTACTTC.

The chain's CDR3 is CASSLGQDSPSSYEQYF. In DNA, the CDR3 is TGTGCCAGCAGCTTAGGACAGGATAGCCCTAGCTCCTACGAGCAGTACTTC. The genes are TRBV7-4 and TRBJ2-7; perhaps TRBD1 as D (6 bases). There are 17 residues in the CDR3. CDR1 and CDR2 (germline): SGHVT, SQSDAQ. V was pared by 1 base and J by 0 bases, with 16 bases between.